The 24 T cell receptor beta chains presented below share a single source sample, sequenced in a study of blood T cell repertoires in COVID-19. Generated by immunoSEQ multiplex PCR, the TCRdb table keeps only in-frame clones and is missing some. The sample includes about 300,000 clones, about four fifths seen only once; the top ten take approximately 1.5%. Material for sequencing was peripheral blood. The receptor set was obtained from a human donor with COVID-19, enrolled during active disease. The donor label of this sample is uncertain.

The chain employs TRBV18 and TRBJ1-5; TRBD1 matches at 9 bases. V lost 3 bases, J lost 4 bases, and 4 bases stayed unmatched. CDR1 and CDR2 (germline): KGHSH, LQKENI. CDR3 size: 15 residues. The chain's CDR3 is CASSPATGGNQPQHF. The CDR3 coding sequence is TGTGCCAGCTCACCCGCGACAGGGGGTAATCAGCCCCAGCATTTT. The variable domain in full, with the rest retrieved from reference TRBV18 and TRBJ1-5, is NAGVMQNPRHLVRRRGQEARLRCSPMKGHSHVYWYRQLPEEGLKFMVYLQKENIIDESGMPKERFSAEFPKEGPSILRIQQVVRGDSAAYFCASSPATGGNQPQHFGDGTRLSIL.

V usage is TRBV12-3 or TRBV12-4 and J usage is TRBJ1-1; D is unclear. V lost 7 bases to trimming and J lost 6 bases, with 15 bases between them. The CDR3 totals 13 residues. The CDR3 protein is CASTRAGLAEAFF. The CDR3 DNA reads TGTGCCAGCACCCGCGCGGGGTTGGCTGAAGCTTTCTTT.

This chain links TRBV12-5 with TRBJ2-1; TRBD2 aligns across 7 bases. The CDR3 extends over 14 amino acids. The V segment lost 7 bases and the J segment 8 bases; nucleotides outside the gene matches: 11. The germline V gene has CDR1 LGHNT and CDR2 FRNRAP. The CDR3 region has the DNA TGTGCTAGTGCTCGGGGCGGGAGTTTCGATGAGCAGTTCTTC. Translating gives CASARGGSFDEQFF.

CDR3 coding DNA: TGTGCTAGTGGTTTGGTGGGCGGGTTTGAGCAGTTCTTC. This encodes CASGLVGGFEQFF. The chain recombines TRBV12-5 with TRBJ2-1, with TRBD2 as a possible D gene (5 bases). Trimming took off 0 bases at V and 9 bases at J, with 9 bases between the two ends. The CDR3 spans 13 residues. Germline CDR1 reads LGHNT; CDR2 reads FRNRAP.

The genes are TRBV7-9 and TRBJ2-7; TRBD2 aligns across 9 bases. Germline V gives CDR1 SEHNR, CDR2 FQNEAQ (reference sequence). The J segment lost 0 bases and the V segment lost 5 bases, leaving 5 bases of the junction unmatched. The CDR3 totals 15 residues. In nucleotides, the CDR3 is TGTGCCAGCAGCCAAGGGACTAGCCTCTCCTACGAGCAGTACTTC. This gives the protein CASSQGTSLSYEQYF.

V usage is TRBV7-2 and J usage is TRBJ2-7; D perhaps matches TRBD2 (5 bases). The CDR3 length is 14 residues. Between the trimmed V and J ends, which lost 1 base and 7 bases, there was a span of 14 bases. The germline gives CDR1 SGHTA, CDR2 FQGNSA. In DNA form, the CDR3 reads TGTGCCAGCAGCTTAGAAATAGCGCCGCGGGAGCAGTACTTC. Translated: CASSLEIAPREQYF. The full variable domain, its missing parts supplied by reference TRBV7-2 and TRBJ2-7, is GAGVSQSPSNKVTEKGKDVELRCDPISGHTALYWYRQSLGQGLEFLIYFQGNSAPDKSGLPSDRFSAERTGGSVSTLTIQRTQQEDSAVYLCASSLEIAPREQYFGPGTRLTVT.

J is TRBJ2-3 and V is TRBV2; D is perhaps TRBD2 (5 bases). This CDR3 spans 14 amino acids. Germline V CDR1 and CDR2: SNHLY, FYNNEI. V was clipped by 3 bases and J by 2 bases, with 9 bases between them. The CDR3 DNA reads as TGTGCCAGCAGTGACGAGGGTAACACAGATACGCAGTATTTT. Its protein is CASSDEGNTDTQYF.

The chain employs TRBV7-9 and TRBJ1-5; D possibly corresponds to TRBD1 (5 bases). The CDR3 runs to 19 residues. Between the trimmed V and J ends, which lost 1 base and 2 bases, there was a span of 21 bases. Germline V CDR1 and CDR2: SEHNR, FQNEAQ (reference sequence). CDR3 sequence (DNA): TGTGCCAGCAGCTTAGATTTTATAGGGGCCAGGGAGGGCAATCAGCCCCAGCATTTT. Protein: CASSLDFIGAREGNQPQHF. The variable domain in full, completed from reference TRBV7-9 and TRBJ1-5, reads DTGVSQNPRHKITKRGQNVTFRCDPISEHNRLYWYRQTLGQGPEFLTYFQNEAQLEKSRLLSDRFSAERPKGSFSTLEIQRTEQGDSAMYLCASSLDFIGAREGNQPQHFGDGTRLSIL.

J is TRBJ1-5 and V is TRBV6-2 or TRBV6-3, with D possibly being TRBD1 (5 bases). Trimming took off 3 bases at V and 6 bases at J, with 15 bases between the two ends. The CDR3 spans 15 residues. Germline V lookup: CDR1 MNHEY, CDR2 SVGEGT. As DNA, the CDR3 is TGTGCCAGCAGTTATAGCACTCCGGGGGTTCAGCCCCAGCATTTT. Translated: CASSYSTPGVQPQHF.

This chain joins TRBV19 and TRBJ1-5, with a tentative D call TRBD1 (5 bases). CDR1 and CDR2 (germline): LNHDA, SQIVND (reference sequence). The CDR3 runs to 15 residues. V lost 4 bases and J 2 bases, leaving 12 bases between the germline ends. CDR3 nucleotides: TGTGCCAGTAGTACAGGGATTGGAGGCAATCAGCCCCAGCATTTT. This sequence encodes CASSTGIGGNQPQHF.

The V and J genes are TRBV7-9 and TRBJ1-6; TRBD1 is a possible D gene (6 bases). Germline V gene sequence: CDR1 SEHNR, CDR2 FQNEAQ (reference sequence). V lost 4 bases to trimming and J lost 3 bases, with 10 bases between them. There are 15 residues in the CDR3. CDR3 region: CASSSTGYYNSPLHF. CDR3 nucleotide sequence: TGTGCCAGCAGCTCTACAGGGTACTATAATTCACCCCTCCACTTT.

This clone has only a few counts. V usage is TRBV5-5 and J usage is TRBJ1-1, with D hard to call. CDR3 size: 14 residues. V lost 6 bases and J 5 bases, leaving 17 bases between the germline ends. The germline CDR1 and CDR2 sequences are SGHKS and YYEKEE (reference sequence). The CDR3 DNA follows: TGTGCCAGCACCACCGATCGAGCGGGGACTGAAGCTTTCTTT. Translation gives CASTTDRAGTEAFF.

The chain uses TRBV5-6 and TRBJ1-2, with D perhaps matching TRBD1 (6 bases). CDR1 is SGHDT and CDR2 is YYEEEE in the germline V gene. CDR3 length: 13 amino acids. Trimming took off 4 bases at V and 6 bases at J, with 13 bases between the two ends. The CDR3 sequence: CASSTTGLNGYTF. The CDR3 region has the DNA TGTGCCAGCAGCACCACAGGGTTGAATGGCTACACCTTC.

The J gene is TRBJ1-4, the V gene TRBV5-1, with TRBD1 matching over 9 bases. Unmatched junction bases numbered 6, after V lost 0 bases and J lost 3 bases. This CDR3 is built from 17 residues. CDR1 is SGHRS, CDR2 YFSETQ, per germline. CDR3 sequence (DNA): TGCGCCAGCAGCTTGGCCGGGGGGACAGGGCCTAATGAAAAACTGTTTTTT. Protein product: CASSLAGGTGPNEKLFF. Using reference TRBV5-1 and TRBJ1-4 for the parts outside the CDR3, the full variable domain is KAGVTQTPRYLIKTRGQQVTLSCSPISGHRSVSWYQQTPGQGLQFLFEYFSETQRNKGNFPGRFSGRQFSNSRSEMNVSTLELGDSALYLCASSLAGGTGPNEKLFFGSGTQLSVL.

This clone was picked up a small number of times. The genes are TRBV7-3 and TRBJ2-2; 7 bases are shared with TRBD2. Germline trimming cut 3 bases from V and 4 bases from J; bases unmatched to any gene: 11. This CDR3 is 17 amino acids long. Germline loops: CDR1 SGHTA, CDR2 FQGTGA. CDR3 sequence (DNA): TGTGCCAGCAGCTTGCTACAAGGCGGGAGTACCACCGGGGAGCTGTTTTTT. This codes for CASSLLQGGSTTGELFF. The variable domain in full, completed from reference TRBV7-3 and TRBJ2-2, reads GAGVSQTPSNKVTEKGKYVELRCDPISGHTALYWYRQSLGQGPEFLIYFQGTGAADDSGLPNDRFFAVRPEGSVSTLKIQRTERGDSAVYLCASSLLQGGSTTGELFFGEGSRLTVL.

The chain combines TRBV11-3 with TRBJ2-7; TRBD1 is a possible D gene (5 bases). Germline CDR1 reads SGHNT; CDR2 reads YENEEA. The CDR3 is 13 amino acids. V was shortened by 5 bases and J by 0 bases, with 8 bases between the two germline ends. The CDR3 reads CASSQDTSYEQYF. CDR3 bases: TGTGCCAGCAGCCAGGACACCTCCTACGAGCAGTACTTC. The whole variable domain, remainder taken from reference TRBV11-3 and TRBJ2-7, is EAGVVQSPRYKIIEKKQPVAFWCNPISGHNTLYWYLQNLGQGPELLIRYENEEAVDDSQLPKDRFSAERLKGVDSTLKIQPAELGDSAVYLCASSQDTSYEQYFGPGTRLTVT.

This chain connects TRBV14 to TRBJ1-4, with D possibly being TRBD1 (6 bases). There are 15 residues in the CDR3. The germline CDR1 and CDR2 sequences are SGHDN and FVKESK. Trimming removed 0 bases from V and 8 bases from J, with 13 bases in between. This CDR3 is CASSQDAGAGEKLFF. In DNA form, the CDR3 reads TGTGCCAGCAGCCAAGATGCGGGGGCGGGAGAAAAACTGTTTTTT. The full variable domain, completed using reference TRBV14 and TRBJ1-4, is EAGVTQFPSHSVIEKGQTVTLRCDPISGHDNLYWYRRVMGKEIKFLLHFVKESKQDESGMPNNRFLAERTGGTYSTLKVQPAELEDSGVYFCASSQDAGAGEKLFFGSGTQLSVL.

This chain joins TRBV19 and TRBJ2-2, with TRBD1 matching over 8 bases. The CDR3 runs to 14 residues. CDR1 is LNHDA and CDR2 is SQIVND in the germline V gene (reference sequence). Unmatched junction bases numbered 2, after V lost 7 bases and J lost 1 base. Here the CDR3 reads CASTGTGNTGELFF. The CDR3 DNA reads TGTGCCAGTACCGGGACAGGGAACACCGGGGAGCTGTTTTTT.

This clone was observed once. The CDR3 DNA sequence: TGTGCCAGTAGTGTGGCCTCCCGTCAGCCCCAGCATTTT. It is translated as CASSVASRQPQHF. This sequence joins TRBV19 and TRBJ1-5; D unresolved. The CDR3 extends over 13 amino acids. V lost 5 bases and J lost 6, with 11 bases in between. The V gene's germline CDR1 is LNHDA and CDR2 SQIVND (reference sequence).

The CDR3 loop reads CASSQSPLAGAEQYF. CDR3 nucleotides: TGTGCCAGCAGTCAATCCCCTCTAGCGGGAGCCGAGCAGTACTTC. The chain is built from TRBV2 and TRBJ2-7; 10 positions agree with TRBD2. Germline trimming cut 5 bases from V and 6 bases from J; bases unmatched to any gene: 10. The germline CDR1 and CDR2 sequences are SNHLY and FYNNEI. The CDR3 covers 15 residues.

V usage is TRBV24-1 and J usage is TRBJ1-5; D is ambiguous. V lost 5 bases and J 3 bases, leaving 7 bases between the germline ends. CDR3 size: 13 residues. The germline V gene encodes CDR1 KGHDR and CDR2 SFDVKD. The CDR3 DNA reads TGTGCCACCAGTGTTGGGCCCAATCAGCCCCAGCATTTT. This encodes CATSVGPNQPQHF.

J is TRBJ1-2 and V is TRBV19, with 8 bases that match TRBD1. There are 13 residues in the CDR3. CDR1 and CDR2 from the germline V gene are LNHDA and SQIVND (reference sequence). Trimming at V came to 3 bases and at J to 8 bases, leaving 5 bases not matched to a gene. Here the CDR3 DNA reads TGTGCCAGTAGTATGGACAGGGTAAGCGGCTACACCTTC. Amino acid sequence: CASSMDRVSGYTF.

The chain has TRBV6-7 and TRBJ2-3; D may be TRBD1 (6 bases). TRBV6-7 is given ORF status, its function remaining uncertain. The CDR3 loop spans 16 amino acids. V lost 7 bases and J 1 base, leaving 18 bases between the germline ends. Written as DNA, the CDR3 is TGTGCCAGCACCGAGCTAGGGCCAGGGGGCACAGATACGCAGTATTTT. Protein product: CASTELGPGGTDTQYF.

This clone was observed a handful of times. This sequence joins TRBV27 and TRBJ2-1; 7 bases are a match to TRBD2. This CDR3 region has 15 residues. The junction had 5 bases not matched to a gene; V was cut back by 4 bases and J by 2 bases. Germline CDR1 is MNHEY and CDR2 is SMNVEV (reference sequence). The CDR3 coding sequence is TGTGCCAGCAGTTGGACGGGAGGAACCTACAATGAGCAGTTCTTC. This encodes CASSWTGGTYNEQFF.